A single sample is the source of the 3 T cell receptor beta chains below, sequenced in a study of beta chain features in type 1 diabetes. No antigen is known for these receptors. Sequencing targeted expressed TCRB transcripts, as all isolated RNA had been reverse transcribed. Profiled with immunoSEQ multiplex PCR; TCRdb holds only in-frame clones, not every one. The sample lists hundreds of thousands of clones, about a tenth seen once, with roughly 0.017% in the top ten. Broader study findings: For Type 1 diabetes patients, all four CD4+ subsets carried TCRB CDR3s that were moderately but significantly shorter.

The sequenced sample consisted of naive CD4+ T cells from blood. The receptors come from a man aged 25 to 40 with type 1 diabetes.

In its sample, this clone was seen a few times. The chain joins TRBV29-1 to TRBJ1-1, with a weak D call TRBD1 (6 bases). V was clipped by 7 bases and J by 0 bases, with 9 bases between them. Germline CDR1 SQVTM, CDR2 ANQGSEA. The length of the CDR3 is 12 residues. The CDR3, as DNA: TGCAGCGGGGGACACTTGAACACTGAAGCTTTCTTT. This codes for CSGGHLNTEAFF. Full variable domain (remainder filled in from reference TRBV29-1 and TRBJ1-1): SAVISQKPSRDICQRGTSLTIQCQVDSQVTMMFWYRQQPGQSLTLIATANQGSEATYESGFVIDKFPISRPNLTFSTLTVSNMSPEDSSIYLCSGGHLNTEAFFGQGTRLTVV.

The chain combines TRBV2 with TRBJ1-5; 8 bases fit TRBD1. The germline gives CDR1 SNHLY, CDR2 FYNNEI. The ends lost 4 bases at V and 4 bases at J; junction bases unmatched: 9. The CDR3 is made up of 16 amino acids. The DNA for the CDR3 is TGTGCCAGCAGTGCACAGGGGGGCCCGGGGAATCAGCCCCAGCATTTT. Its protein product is CASSAQGGPGNQPQHF.

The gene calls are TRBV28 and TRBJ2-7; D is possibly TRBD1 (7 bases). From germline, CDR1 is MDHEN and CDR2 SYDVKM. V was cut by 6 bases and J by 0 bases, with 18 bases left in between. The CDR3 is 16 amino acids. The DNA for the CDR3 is TGTGCCAGCAGGTCAGGGGGTGCGGGGAGCTCCTACGAGCAGTACTTC. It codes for CASRSGGAGSSYEQYF.